A selection of T cell receptor beta chains follows, all from one sample in a study of blood T cell repertoires in COVID-19. Only in-frame clones appear in the TCRdb table, and some are missing; sequencing was by immunoSEQ multiplex PCR. Counted here are about 320,000 clones, around 88% occurring once; the ten biggest clones make up 1.6%. The sequencing sample was made of peripheral blood. These receptors were obtained from a woman aged 25-40 years with COVID-19, enrolled during active disease. CDR3s include the opening cysteine and the closing phenylalanine or tryptophan. D genes are given only for firm matches. Some rows have no size entry. The others give once, few or many, or a class for an expanded clone.

d_call	v_call	clone_size	j_call	cdr3_aa	cdr3_nt
NA	TRBV5-4	NA	TRBJ2-3	CASSLGGGADTQYF	TGTGCCAGCAGCTTGGGCGGGGGCGCAGATACGCAGTATTTT
TRBD1	TRBV13	NA	TRBJ1-4	CASSSLGTATNEKLFF	TGTGCCAGCAGCTCACTTGGGACAGCAACTAATGAAAAACTGTTTTTT
TRBD1	TRBV6-2/TRBV6-3	NA	TRBJ2-3	CASSRGTGPDTQYF	TGTGCCAGCAGCCGCGGGACAGGGCCAGATACGCAGTATTTT
NA	TRBV6-2/TRBV6-3	once	TRBJ1-4	CASSYPPSGATNEKLFF	TGTGCCAGCAGTTATCCCCCCTCTGGAGCAACTAATGAAAAACTGTTTTTT
TRBD1	TRBV3-1/TRBV3-2	NA	TRBJ1-2	CASSEGAANYGYTF	TGTGCCAGCAGTGAGGGGGCAGCTAACTATGGCTACACCTTC
TRBD1	TRBV27	NA	TRBJ1-6	CASSSTGGGSPLHF	TGTGCCAGCAGCAGTACAGGGGGCGGCTCACCCCTCCACTTT
NA	TRBV19	NA	TRBJ1-1	CASSIGTWGGGDTEAFF	TGTGCCAGTAGTATAGGGACCTGGGGCGGGGGAGACACTGAAGCTTTCTTT
NA	TRBV3-1/TRBV3-2	few	TRBJ2-3	CASSSRGDTQYF	TGTGCCAGCAGCTCCCGGGGAGATACGCAGTATTTT
TRBD2	TRBV5-1	once	TRBJ2-5	CASSLERGDFETQYF	TGCGCCAGCAGCTTGGAGCGGGGGGATTTCGAGACCCAGTACTTC
NA	TRBV20-1	few	TRBJ2-5	CSARNGETQYF	TGCAGTGCTCGCAACGGAGAGACCCAGTACTTC
TRBD1	TRBV6-6	NA	TRBJ2-7	CASSSGTVIYEQYF	TGTGCCAGCAGTTCCGGGACAGTTATCTACGAGCAGTACTTC
NA	TRBV5-4	NA	TRBJ2-4	CASSLAHIQEGIQYF	TGTGCCAGCAGCTTGGCCCATATACAGGAAGGCATTCAGTACTTC
NA	TRBV13	NA	TRBJ2-1	CASSLTSYNEQFF	TGTGCCAGCAGCTTAACATCCTACAATGAGCAGTTCTTC
TRBD1	TRBV6-5	NA	TRBJ1-2	CASSYFGTGGEGGYTF	TGTGCCAGCAGTTATTTTGGGACAGGGGGCGAAGGTGGCTACACCTTC
NA	TRBV4-1	NA	TRBJ1-2	CASSQDVAGWANGYTF	TGCGCCAGCAGCCAAGATGTCGCAGGGTGGGCGAATGGCTACACCTTC
NA	TRBV5-8	NA	TRBJ1-1	CASTRAWGAPEAFF	TGTGCCAGCACACGCGCGTGGGGCGCGCCTGAAGCTTTCTTT
TRBD1	TRBV11-3	NA	TRBJ1-1	CASSPGQGNTEAFF	TGTGCCAGCAGCCCCGGACAGGGGAACACTGAAGCTTTCTTT
NA	TRBV6-1	NA	TRBJ1-2	CASSERGAPYGYTF	TGTGCCAGCAGTGAACGGGGGGCACCCTATGGCTACACCTTC
NA	TRBV2	NA	TRBJ2-2	CASSVRGTGELFF	TGTGCCAGCAGTGTAAGGGGAACCGGGGAGCTGTTTTTT
NA	TRBV5-1	few	TRBJ2-7	CASSLEGSGNLGEQYF	TGCGCCAGCAGCTTGGAAGGTTCGGGAAATCTAGGCGAGCAGTACTTC
TRBD2	TRBV6-5	NA	TRBJ2-3	CASSYEGGGGTDTQYF	TGTGCCAGCAGTTACGAGGGCGGGGGAGGCACAGATACGCAGTATTTT
NA	TRBV30	NA	TRBJ1-3	CAWSAPGSFSGNTIYF	TGTGCCTGGAGTGCCCCTGGGAGCTTCTCTGGAAACACCATATATTTT
TRBD2	TRBV6-5	NA	TRBJ2-7	CASSGGAVNYEQYF	TGTGCCAGCAGCGGGGGGGCCGTAAACTACGAGCAGTACTTC
NA	TRBV5-1	NA	TRBJ2-2	CASSLVQGHTGELFF	TGCGCCAGCAGCTTGGTTCAGGGGCACACCGGGGAGCTGTTTTTT
NA	TRBV7-2	NA	TRBJ1-2	CASSLRGPGVGNGYTF	TGTGCCAGCAGCTTAAGGGGACCGGGGGTCGGGAATGGCTACACCTTC
TRBD2	TRBV9	once	TRBJ2-3	CASSVQGGTDTQYF	TGTGCCAGCAGCGTACAGGGAGGGACAGATACGCAGTATTTT
NA	TRBV3-1/TRBV3-2	NA	TRBJ1-6	CASSLVAGYNSPLHF	TGTGCCAGCAGCCTGGTGGCGGGATATAATTCACCCCTCCACTTT
NA	TRBV7-9	NA	TRBJ1-6	CASSLGGLGSPLHF	TGTGCCAGCAGCCTGGGGGGATTGGGTTCACCCCTCCACTTT
TRBD1	TRBV9	once	TRBJ1-5	CASSVGTGHNQPQHF	TGTGCCAGCAGCGTGGGGACAGGGCATAACCAGCCCCAGCATTTT
NA	TRBV30	NA	TRBJ1-2	CAWSGGRGYGYTF	TGTGCCTGGAGTGGGGGCAGGGGCTATGGCTACACCTTC
NA	TRBV3-1/TRBV3-2	NA	TRBJ1-4	CASSLNEKLFF	TGTGCCAGCAGCCTAAATGAAAAACTGTTTTTT
TRBD1	TRBV19	NA	TRBJ1-2	CASRAGQTIPGYTF	TGTGCCAGTAGGGCGGGACAGACAATTCCTGGCTACACCTTC
NA	TRBV4-1	few	TRBJ1-4	CASSQVKAVNEKLFF	TGCGCCAGCAGCCAAGTGAAAGCCGTTAATGAAAAACTGTTTTTT
NA	TRBV5-1	NA	TRBJ2-5	CASSMVGGAQETQYF	TGCGCCAGCAGCATGGTGGGGGGTGCCCAAGAGACCCAGTACTTC
NA	TRBV6-4	NA	TRBJ1-1	CASNSPGMNTEAFF	TGTGCCAGCAACTCTCCAGGGATGAACACTGAAGCTTTCTTT
TRBD1	TRBV2	NA	TRBJ2-6	CASTSGTGGAGSGANVLTF	TGTGCCAGCACCAGCGGGACAGGGGGCGCCGGCTCTGGGGCCAACGTCCTGACTTTC
NA	TRBV30	NA	TRBJ1-1	CAFSDGGTEAFF	TGTGCCTTCTCGGACGGGGGGACTGAAGCTTTCTTT
NA	TRBV24-1	NA	TRBJ2-3	CATSDGGKGQADTQYF	TGTGCCACCAGTGATGGGGGGAAGGGGCAGGCAGATACGCAGTATTTT
NA	TRBV7-2	NA	TRBJ1-5	CASSLTNQGNQPQHF	TGTGCCAGCAGCTTAACAAACCAGGGTAATCAGCCCCAGCATTTT
TRBD1	TRBV11-2	NA	TRBJ2-3	CASSTHLGQGEGDTQYF	TGTGCCAGCAGCACCCACCTCGGACAGGGGGAAGGAGATACGCAGTATTTT
NA	TRBV5-1	NA	TRBJ2-1	CASSRIGVYNEQFF	TGCGCCAGCAGCCGAATAGGGGTCTACAATGAGCAGTTCTTC
NA	TRBV29-1	NA	TRBJ1-2	CSVEVVHSYGYTF	TGCAGCGTTGAAGTGGTACACAGCTATGGCTACACCTTC
NA	TRBV11-3	few	TRBJ1-1	CASNEMREAFF	TGTGCCAGCAACGAGATGAGGGAAGCTTTCTTT
TRBD2	TRBV15	NA	TRBJ2-3	CATSRREVSTDTQYF	TGTGCCACCAGCAGACGGGAGGTGAGCACAGATACGCAGTATTTT
NA	TRBV27	once	TRBJ2-3	CASSFTGVGTDTQYF	TGTGCCAGCAGTTTTACCGGGGTTGGCACAGATACGCAGTATTTT
TRBD1	TRBV30	NA	TRBJ1-6	CAGTSGQGSYNSPLHF	TGTGCCGGAACCTCGGGACAGGGCTCCTATAATTCACCCCTCCACTTT
TRBD1	TRBV27	NA	TRBJ2-2	CASSLLATGLIGELFF	TGTGCCAGCAGTTTGCTGGCGACAGGGTTAATCGGGGAGCTGTTTTTT
TRBD2	TRBV2	NA	TRBJ2-3	CASSPLAGGPADTQYF	TGTGCCAGCAGTCCACTAGCGGGGGGGCCCGCAGATACGCAGTATTTT
NA	TRBV7-8	NA	TRBJ1-5	CASSLGRGRNQPQHF	TGTGCCAGCAGCTTAGGCAGGGGCCGCAATCAGCCCCAGCATTTT
NA	TRBV7-9	NA	TRBJ2-1	CASAGDNNEQFF	TGTGCCAGCGCCGGGGATAACAATGAGCAGTTCTTC
NA	TRBV3-1/TRBV3-2	once	TRBJ2-5	CASSQDQRQGKTQCQETQYF	TGTGCCAGCAGCCAAGATCAAAGGCAGGGGAAGACTCAGTGTCAAGAGACCCAGTACTTC
TRBD1	TRBV14	NA	TRBJ1-2	CASSQRQGGFGYTF	TGTGCCAGCAGCCAAAGGCAGGGGGGATTTGGCTACACCTTC
TRBD2	TRBV5-4	once	TRBJ2-7	CASSLAAGYEQYF	TGTGCCAGCAGCTTGGCAGCGGGATACGAGCAGTACTTC